This T cell receptor beta chain derives from a study of T cells in Graves' hyperthyroidism and ophthalmopathy. Study results and limitations: The model's output predicted ophthalmopathy at a median of about 6.5 months prior to onset.

This clonotype has more than one count but fewer than ten. What it binds is not known. Regions amplified from RNA transcripts were the TCR beta CDR3 regions. With the HTBI primer set, the TCR CDR3 went through a first round of RT-PCR. A single record per CDR3 protein comes from TCRdb applying MiXCR to the multiplex PCR reads. The data hold some 300,000 distinct CDR3 sequences, with around 20% observed a single time. Under 3 months was the duration of disease in ophthalmopathy patients, who also had a Clinical Activity Score of at least 3 and a NOSPECS grade of at least 4. V was clipped by 4 bases and J by 0 bases; unmatched bases: 10. This CDR3 contains 19 residues. From germline, CDR1 is SGHRS and CDR2 YFSETQ.

Source material: blood. The sequence came from a man aged 50 or older with Graves' ophthalmopathy. The rearrangement joins TRBV5-1 to TRBJ2-6, with 10 positions matching TRBD1. The CDR3 DNA sequence: TGCGCCAGCAGCCGGGGGGGACAGGGGACTTACTCTGGGGCCAACGTCCTGACTTTC. This encodes CASSRGGQGTYSGANVLTF.